Listed below are T cell receptor beta chains from one sample, sequenced in a study of blood T cell repertoires in COVID-19. This table comes from immunoSEQ multiplex PCR, and its TCRdb copy is limited to in-frame clones, with some not included. There are approximately 70,000 clones in the sample; almost 90% occur only once, and 2% to 3% lies in the top ten. Sequencing was carried out using peripheral blood. These receptors were taken from a human donor in a cohort sampled during active COVID-19. CDR3s include the opening cysteine and the closing phenylalanine or tryptophan. The order of the fields is V gene, D gene, clone size, J gene, CDR3 DNA, CDR3 protein. A D gene is named only where the DNA matches it firmly. Not all rows give a size; the values are once, few, many and, for expanded clones, a class.

v_call: TRBV29-1
d_call: NA
clone_size: NA
j_call: TRBJ1-1
cdr3_nt: TGCAGCGTTGACGGAGGGGACACTGAAGCTTTCTTT
cdr3_aa: CSVDGGDTEAFF

v_call: TRBV7-9
d_call: TRBD2
clone_size: NA
j_call: TRBJ2-3
cdr3_nt: TGTGCCAGCAGCTTAGCGCGGGGGGGTACAGATACGCAGTATTTT
cdr3_aa: CASSLARGGTDTQYF

v_call: TRBV28
d_call: TRBD2
clone_size: NA
j_call: TRBJ2-2
cdr3_nt: TGTGCCAGCAGTTTCCCGGGACTAGCGGGAGGGGGCACCGGGGAGCTGTTTTTT
cdr3_aa: CASSFPGLAGGGTGELFF

v_call: TRBV6-6
d_call: TRBD1
clone_size: NA
j_call: TRBJ2-1
cdr3_nt: TGTGCCAGCAGTTACCCGACAGGGGATGAGCAGTTCTTC
cdr3_aa: CASSYPTGDEQFF

v_call: TRBV4-2
d_call: TRBD2
clone_size: NA
j_call: TRBJ2-6
cdr3_nt: TGTGCCAGCAGCCAGACCGGGGGGGGACTAGCGGGATCTGGGGCCAACGTCCTGACTTTC
cdr3_aa: CASSQTGGGLAGSGANVLTF

v_call: TRBV7-6
d_call: TRBD2
clone_size: NA
j_call: TRBJ2-5
cdr3_nt: TGTGCCAGCAGCTTAGGACTCCTAGCGGGGACACAAGAGACCCAGTACTTC
cdr3_aa: CASSLGLLAGTQETQYF

v_call: TRBV27
d_call: NA
clone_size: NA
j_call: TRBJ2-7
cdr3_nt: TGTGCCAGCAGTTTGAGATGGGGCGACGAGCAGTACTTC
cdr3_aa: CASSLRWGDEQYF

v_call: TRBV5-4
d_call: TRBD1
clone_size: NA
j_call: TRBJ2-7
cdr3_nt: TGTGCCAGCAGCCGGGGACAGGGGGCCTACGAGCAGTACTTC
cdr3_aa: CASSRGQGAYEQYF

v_call: TRBV6-5
d_call: TRBD1
clone_size: NA
j_call: TRBJ1-4
cdr3_nt: TGTGCCAGCAGCCGGACAGGGGGCCAGGAAAAACTGTTTTTT
cdr3_aa: CASSRTGGQEKLFF

v_call: TRBV7-2
d_call: TRBD2
clone_size: NA
j_call: TRBJ2-7
cdr3_nt: TGTGCCAGCAGGCCTACTAGCGGGGGCTCCTACGAGCAGTACTTC
cdr3_aa: CASRPTSGGSYEQYF

v_call: TRBV7-9
d_call: TRBD1
clone_size: NA
j_call: TRBJ2-7
cdr3_nt: TGTGCCAGCAGCGCCCAGACAGGGAGTCCCAACGAGCAGTACTTC
cdr3_aa: CASSAQTGSPNEQYF

v_call: TRBV2
d_call: NA
clone_size: NA
j_call: TRBJ1-1
cdr3_nt: TGTGCCAGCAGTATGACAGATATAAACACTGAAGCTTTCTTT
cdr3_aa: CASSMTDINTEAFF

v_call: TRBV19
d_call: TRBD2
clone_size: NA
j_call: TRBJ2-2
cdr3_nt: TGTGCCAGTAGGCCGACTAGCGGGAGGGGGACCACCGGGGAGCTGTTTTTT
cdr3_aa: CASRPTSGRGTTGELFF

v_call: TRBV15
d_call: TRBD1
clone_size: NA
j_call: TRBJ2-5
cdr3_nt: TGTGCCACCAGCAGAGATGGGTGGGGAGACAGGGGGCAAAAGACCCAGTACTTC
cdr3_aa: CATSRDGWGDRGQKTQYF

v_call: TRBV19
d_call: NA
clone_size: few
j_call: TRBJ1-4
cdr3_nt: TGTGCCAGTAGTATCGCGGGAAAACTGTTTTTT
cdr3_aa: CASSIAGKLFF

v_call: TRBV19
d_call: NA
clone_size: NA
j_call: TRBJ1-3
cdr3_nt: TGTGCCAGTAGGACCCCCGGGTTGGCTGGAAACACCATATATTTT
cdr3_aa: CASRTPGLAGNTIYF

v_call: TRBV27
d_call: TRBD1
clone_size: NA
j_call: TRBJ2-7
cdr3_nt: TGTGCCAGCAGTTTCACAGGGGCCTACGAGCAGTACTTC
cdr3_aa: CASSFTGAYEQYF

v_call: TRBV6-2/TRBV6-3
d_call: TRBD1
clone_size: NA
j_call: TRBJ2-7
cdr3_nt: TGTGCCAGCAGTTACTTGGCAAGCAGGGGGAGCTCCTACGAGCAGTACTTC
cdr3_aa: CASSYLASRGSSYEQYF

v_call: TRBV7-8
d_call: NA
clone_size: NA
j_call: TRBJ1-2
cdr3_nt: TGTGCCAGCAGCTTAGGGAGGGGTGGTGGCTACACCTTC
cdr3_aa: CASSLGRGGGYTF

v_call: TRBV12-3/TRBV12-4
d_call: TRBD2
clone_size: NA
j_call: TRBJ2-7
cdr3_nt: TGTGCCAGCACCCTAGCGGGAGTTTACGAGCAGTACTTC
cdr3_aa: CASTLAGVYEQYF

v_call: TRBV5-6
d_call: TRBD1
clone_size: NA
j_call: TRBJ1-2
cdr3_nt: TGTGCCAGCAGCGGCCGGGACAGGGGCAGTGACGGCTACACCTTC
cdr3_aa: CASSGRDRGSDGYTF

v_call: TRBV7-9
d_call: TRBD1
clone_size: once
j_call: TRBJ2-5
cdr3_nt: TGTGCCAGCAGCTTAGCGGGACAGCATCGGCAGACCCAGTACTTC
cdr3_aa: CASSLAGQHRQTQYF

v_call: TRBV7-8
d_call: NA
clone_size: NA
j_call: TRBJ2-5
cdr3_nt: TGTGCCAGCAGCTCGGCGGAGGGCACCCAGTACTTC
cdr3_aa: CASSSAEGTQYF

v_call: TRBV9
d_call: NA
clone_size: few
j_call: TRBJ1-2
cdr3_nt: TGTGCCAGCAGTCATCCAACAGGGATTGGCTACACCTTC
cdr3_aa: CASSHPTGIGYTF

v_call: TRBV4-1
d_call: NA
clone_size: NA
j_call: TRBJ2-7
cdr3_nt: TGCGCCAGCAGCCAAGCCGGGTCACCCGAGCAGTACTTC
cdr3_aa: CASSQAGSPEQYF

v_call: TRBV10-3
d_call: NA
clone_size: NA
j_call: TRBJ2-7
cdr3_nt: TGTGCCATCAGTGCGTCGACAGGACCTACTTCCTACGAGCAGTACTTC
cdr3_aa: CAISASTGPTSYEQYF

v_call: TRBV28
d_call: NA
clone_size: NA
j_call: TRBJ1-3
cdr3_nt: TGTGCCAGCAGCTCGGGACACATTAACACCATATATTTT
cdr3_aa: CASSSGHINTIYF

v_call: TRBV4-2
d_call: NA
clone_size: few
j_call: TRBJ2-7
cdr3_nt: TGTGCCAGCAGCCAAGGCGGAGCAGGGCCCGAGCAGTACTTC
cdr3_aa: CASSQGGAGPEQYF

v_call: TRBV29-1
d_call: TRBD2
clone_size: NA
j_call: TRBJ2-7
cdr3_nt: TGCAGCGTTGGACTGACTAGCGGGACTCAGGCCGAGCAGTACTTC
cdr3_aa: CSVGLTSGTQAEQYF

v_call: TRBV5-6
d_call: NA
clone_size: once
j_call: TRBJ2-7
cdr3_nt: TGTGCCAGCAGCTTGGGGCCTCAAGGGGGTGGCGAGCAGTACTTC
cdr3_aa: CASSLGPQGGGEQYF

v_call: TRBV18
d_call: NA
clone_size: NA
j_call: TRBJ2-1
cdr3_nt: TGTGCCAGCTCACCACCGTCCGCCAGGTTCATTAGCAATGAGCAGTTCTTC
cdr3_aa: CASSPPSARFISNEQFF

v_call: TRBV5-4
d_call: NA
clone_size: NA
j_call: TRBJ2-3
cdr3_nt: TGTGCCAGCAGCTTCGACGGCGGTACAGATACGCAGTATTTT
cdr3_aa: CASSFDGGTDTQYF

v_call: TRBV7-3
d_call: TRBD1
clone_size: NA
j_call: TRBJ2-7
cdr3_nt: TGTGCCAGCACCCCAAGGACAGGGTATTACGAGCAGTACTTC
cdr3_aa: CASTPRTGYYEQYF

v_call: TRBV7-9
d_call: NA
clone_size: NA
j_call: TRBJ2-1
cdr3_nt: TGTGCCAGCAGCTTAAAAGGACTGGACTTATACAATGAGCAGTTCTTC
cdr3_aa: CASSLKGLDLYNEQFF

v_call: TRBV28
d_call: TRBD1
clone_size: NA
j_call: TRBJ1-5
cdr3_nt: TGTGCCAGCAGTCTCGGGACAGTTGGGAATCAGCCCCAGCATTTT
cdr3_aa: CASSLGTVGNQPQHF

v_call: TRBV5-1
d_call: NA
clone_size: NA
j_call: TRBJ2-3
cdr3_nt: TGCGCCAGCAGCTTAGTGAGCGGGCGAGATACGCAGTATTTT
cdr3_aa: CASSLVSGRDTQYF

v_call: TRBV3-1/TRBV3-2
d_call: TRBD1
clone_size: NA
j_call: TRBJ1-3
cdr3_nt: TGTGCCAGCAGCCCGACAGGGGTCTCTGGAAACACCATATATTTT
cdr3_aa: CASSPTGVSGNTIYF

v_call: TRBV7-2
d_call: TRBD1
clone_size: NA
j_call: TRBJ2-2
cdr3_nt: TGTGCCAGCAGGAGACAGGGAATGAACACCGGGGAGCTGTTTTTT
cdr3_aa: CASRRQGMNTGELFF

v_call: TRBV27
d_call: TRBD2
clone_size: NA
j_call: TRBJ2-1
cdr3_nt: TGTGCCAGCAGTTTAAACCCCCACGTGAGGACTAGCCGCAATGAGCAGTTCTTC
cdr3_aa: CASSLNPHVRTSRNEQFF

v_call: TRBV7-2
d_call: NA
clone_size: NA
j_call: TRBJ2-1
cdr3_nt: TGTGCCAGCAGCTTAGACAGGGACAATGAGCAGTTCTTC
cdr3_aa: CASSLDRDNEQFF

v_call: TRBV28
d_call: TRBD2
clone_size: NA
j_call: TRBJ2-2
cdr3_nt: TGTGCCAGCAGATCGGGACTAGGAGACACCGGGGAGCTGTTTTTT
cdr3_aa: CASRSGLGDTGELFF

v_call: TRBV24-1
d_call: NA
clone_size: NA
j_call: TRBJ2-5
cdr3_nt: TGTGCCACCAGTGAGGGGGTAGCGGCCCGCGGCCAGTACTTC
cdr3_aa: CATSEGVAARGQYF

v_call: TRBV12-3/TRBV12-4
d_call: NA
clone_size: NA
j_call: TRBJ2-3
cdr3_nt: TGTGCCAGCAGTTTAACCGGGGGGCAGTATTTT
cdr3_aa: CASSLTGGQYF

v_call: TRBV6-2/TRBV6-3
d_call: TRBD1
clone_size: NA
j_call: TRBJ1-2
cdr3_nt: TGTGCCAGCAGTTACTCCGGGACAGGGGTCTATGGCTACACCTTC
cdr3_aa: CASSYSGTGVYGYTF

v_call: TRBV3-1/TRBV3-2
d_call: NA
clone_size: NA
j_call: TRBJ1-3
cdr3_nt: TGTGCCAGCAGCCGGGCCAGCTCTGGAAACACCATATATTTT
cdr3_aa: CASSRASSGNTIYF